A single TCR beta chain is shown here with its context. The antigen is unknown. The sample is drawn from a study of T-cell memory formation after mild COVID-19. The wider study: TCR clusters mostly belonged to single donors. Findings of the study overall: Specificity for SARS-CoV-2 was not confirmed among the second-wave clones peaking on day 37. Contracting clones from day 15 to 85 had balanced CD4/CD8; later expanders favoured CD4+.

TCRdb re-derived calls from the 5' RACE reads in MiXCR, one entry per CDR3 protein. Of hundreds of thousands of distinct CDR3 sequences detected, roughly 25% appear once; the ten largest clones hold 12%. J lost 9 bases, V lost 0 bases, and 8 bases had no gene match. The germline V gene has CDR1 GTSNPN and CDR2 SVGIG (reference sequence). The CDR3 loop spans 14 amino acids. The V and J genes are TRBV30 and TRBJ2-1, with TRBD1 matching 7 bases. The sample comprised PBMCs or a T cell subset sorted from them (not recorded which). This clonotype originated in an adult woman who had mild COVID-19 (a few samples of this study predate the infection). Cell type and time point are not known. CDR3 coding DNA: TGTGCCTGGAGTGTAGGGCAGGGGGAGTTTGAGCAGTTCTTC. This translates into CAWSVGQGEFEQFF.